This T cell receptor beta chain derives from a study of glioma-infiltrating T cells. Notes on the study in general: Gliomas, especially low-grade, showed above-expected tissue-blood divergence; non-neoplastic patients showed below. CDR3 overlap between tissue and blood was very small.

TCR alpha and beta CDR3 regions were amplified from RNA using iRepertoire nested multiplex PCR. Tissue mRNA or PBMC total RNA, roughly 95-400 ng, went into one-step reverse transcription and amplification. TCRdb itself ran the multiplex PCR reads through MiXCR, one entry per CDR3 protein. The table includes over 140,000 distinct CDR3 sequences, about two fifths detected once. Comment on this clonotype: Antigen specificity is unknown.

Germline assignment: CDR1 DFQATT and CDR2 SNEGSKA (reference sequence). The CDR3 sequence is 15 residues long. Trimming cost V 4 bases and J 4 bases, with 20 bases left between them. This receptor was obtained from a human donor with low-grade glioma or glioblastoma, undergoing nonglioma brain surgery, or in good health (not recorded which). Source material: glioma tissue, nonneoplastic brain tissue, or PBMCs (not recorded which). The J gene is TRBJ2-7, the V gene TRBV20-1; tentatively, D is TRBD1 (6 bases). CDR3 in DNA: TGCAGTGCTAAGGGTATACAGAGCAGGGGTTACGAGCAGTACTTC. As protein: CSAKGIQSRGYEQYF.